This entry lists 9 T cell receptor beta chains sequenced from one sample in a study of CD8 T cells in ankylosing spondylitis. Study-wide findings and caveats: Under 10 highly homologous variants formed a TCR beta motif that appeared characteristic of ankylosing spondylitis blood.

TCRdb ran MiXCR on the 5' RACE reads and lists one entry per CDR3 protein. The sample consists of 220,000 or so distinct CDR3 sequences, 15% to 20% of them appearing once. Their recognized antigens are unknown. The specimen sequenced was blood, either unsorted or a sorted T cell fraction (not recorded which). Every receptor here comes from a male donor with ankylosing spondylitis.

This clonotype was found a few times. The chain employs TRBV4-3 and TRBJ2-1; 7 nucleotides agree with TRBD2. This CDR3 contains 14 residues. After removal of 1 base from V and 6 bases from J, the junction contained 3 bases not matched to a gene. Per the germline V gene, CDR1 is LGHNA and CDR2 is YSLEER. The CDR3 sequence is CASSQGRELNEQFF. In DNA, the CDR3 is TGCGCCAGCAGCCAAGGGCGGGAGCTCAATGAGCAGTTCTTC.

V usage is TRBV6-1 and J usage is TRBJ2-3; perhaps TRBD2 as D (5 bases). The CDR3 has 18 amino acids. The V gene's germline CDR1 is MNHNS and CDR2 SASEGT. V was trimmed by 0 bases and J by 1 base, leaving 17 bases between them. The CDR3 DNA reads as TGTGCCAGCAGTGAAGCGGGGTCATGGAGGATGGGCACAGATACGCAGTATTTT. Encoded protein: CASSEAGSWRMGTDTQYF.

The chain combines TRBV7-9 with TRBJ2-3; D might be TRBD1 or TRBD2, each matching 5 bases. The CDR3 is 17 amino acids. The V end was cut by 2 bases, the J end by 0 bases, with 15 bases between. The germline V gene encodes CDR1 SEHNR and CDR2 FQNEAQ (reference sequence). CDR3 DNA: TGTGCCAGCAGCTTAAGCCCTCCGGGGCCTAGCACAGATACGCAGTATTTT. It is translated as CASSLSPPGPSTDTQYF.

The table lists this clonotype with a few counts. This CDR3 reads CASSLVLAGQNEQFF. CDR3 nucleotide sequence: TGCGCCAGCAGCTTGGTACTAGCGGGACAGAATGAGCAGTTCTTC. The chain recombines TRBV5-1 with TRBJ2-1; 10 nucleotides line up with TRBD2. CDR1 is SGHRS and CDR2 is YFSETQ in the germline V gene. This CDR3 region has 15 residues. With 0 bases clipped from V and 7 bases from J, the junction kept 4 bases outside the gene matches.

A few counts support this clonotype. CDR3 protein: CASRLGSYEQYF. The CDR3 bases are TGTGCCAGCAGGCTAGGGAGTTACGAGCAGTACTTC. The rearrangement links TRBV7-9 to TRBJ2-7; TRBD2 might be the D (5 bases). The germline CDR1 and CDR2 sequences are SEHNR and FQNEAQ (reference sequence). With 6 bases removed from V and 4 bases from J, the gap between germline ends came to 10 bases. This CDR3 is 12 amino acids long. The full variable domain, its missing parts supplied by reference TRBV7-9 and TRBJ2-7, is DTGVSQNPRHKITKRGQNVTFRCDPISEHNRLYWYRQTLGQGPEFLTYFQNEAQLEKSRLLSDRFSAERPKGSFSTLEIQRTEQGDSAMYLCASRLGSYEQYFGPGTRLTVT.

There are a few counts of this clonotype. V is TRBV6-1 and J is TRBJ2-7; D remains unclear. CDR3 size: 14 residues. Deletions cut 8 bases from V and 4 bases from J, with 18 bases between. Looked up from germline, CDR1 is MNHNS and CDR2 is SASEGT. The CDR3 nucleotides are TGTGCCAGCCTCTTTTCTGCCAGAAGTTACGAGCAGTACTTC. Translation gives CASLFSARSYEQYF.

The chain uses TRBV5-6 and TRBJ2-1; perhaps TRBD1 as D (5 bases). Germline V gene sequence: CDR1 SGHDT, CDR2 YYEEEE. The V and J ends lost 3 bases and 0 bases respectively, with 16 bases between them. The CDR3 runs 17 residues. The DNA of the CDR3 is TGTGCCAGCAGCTCGGACGCAGGGTGGAGCTCCTACAATGAGCAGTTCTTC. Protein: CASSSDAGWSSYNEQFF.

This clonotype was seen a handful of times. The chain couples TRBV12-3 or TRBV12-4 to TRBJ2-3; no firm D call. Trimming left V 6 bases short and J 5 bases short, with 9 bases between. The CDR3 has 12 amino acids. As DNA, the CDR3 is TGTGCCAGCAGCCCCGACGGAGATACGCAGTATTTT. The encoded protein is CASSPDGDTQYF.

In its sample, this clonotype was seen a few times. V gene TRBV12-5 combines with J gene TRBJ2-2; 10 bases line up with TRBD1. V lost 1 base, J lost 9 bases, and 5 bases stayed unmatched. CDR3 length: 15 amino acids. Germline assignment: CDR1 LGHNT and CDR2 FRNRAP. This CDR3 is CASGLGQGASRELFF. CDR3 DNA sequence: TGTGCTAGTGGTTTGGGACAGGGGGCTTCCAGGGAGCTGTTTTTT.